This T cell receptor (beta chain) was profiled in a study of blood T cell repertoires in COVID-19. As for the study in general: Material from acute and convalescent COVID-19 was sourced from the United States, Italy and Spain. T cells, B-cell-depleted T cells, or PBMCs supplied cDNA or gDNA.

Sequenced by immunoSEQ multiplex PCR; TCRdb stores in-frame clones only, minus some. This table holds tens of thousands of clones, over 75% found once. The CDR3 loop spans 18 amino acids. With 2 bases clipped from V and 3 bases from J, the junction kept 9 bases outside the gene matches. Germline CDR1 reads SGHTA; CDR2 reads FQGNSA. The genes are TRBV7-2 and TRBJ2-7, with 14 bases matching TRBD2. Material for sequencing was peripheral blood. The source is a human donor in a cohort sampled during active COVID-19. This CDR3 reads CASSLRPTSGGEFYEQYF. As DNA, the CDR3 is TGTGCCAGCAGCTTAAGGCCGACTAGCGGGGGGGAATTCTACGAGCAGTACTTC. Full variable domain (rest looked up from reference TRBV7-2 and TRBJ2-7): GAGVSQSPSNKVTEKGKDVELRCDPISGHTALYWYRQSLGQGLEFLIYFQGNSAPDKSGLPSDRFSAERTGGSVSTLTIQRTQQEDSAVYLCASSLRPTSGGEFYEQYFGPGTRLTVT.